The 21 T cell receptor beta chains below all came from one sample that was sequenced in a study of response to subunit inactivated influenza vaccine. TCRdb ran MiXCR on the RT-PCR reads and lists one entry per CDR3 protein. The sample lists around 600,000 distinct CDR3 sequences, over 9% seen once, with approximately 10% in the top ten. These same records also appear under a second study, on T cells expressing NK-cell markers. That paper notes: UMIs were included in TCR beta cDNA generated by 5'RACE template switching.

The sequences come from PBMCs from blood, collected on the day of vaccination. All receptors come from a man between 50 and 59 years old who received an inactivated influenza vaccine.

This chain connects TRBV9 to TRBJ2-3; 11 positions agree with TRBD1. Trimming cost V 4 bases and J 6 bases; bases outside gene matches: 4. Looked up from germline, CDR1 is SGDLS and CDR2 is YYNGEE. The CDR3 is made up of 14 amino acids. In nucleotides, the CDR3 is TGTGCCAGCAGCAACCGGGACAGGGGGGATACGCAGTATTTT. Protein: CASSNRDRGDTQYF.

V gene TRBV6-2 or TRBV6-3 combines with J gene TRBJ1-2; no clear D gene. V shed 11 bases and J shed 4 bases, with 17 bases lying between them. The CDR3 spans 13 residues. Looked up from germline, CDR1 is MNHEY and CDR2 is SVGEGT. The DNA for the CDR3 is TGTGCCCATACCGAACAGCATCTCTATGGCTACACCTTC. Its protein is CAHTEQHLYGYTF.

The rearrangement uses TRBV3-1 and TRBJ2-5; a weak D match, TRBD2 (6 bases). The CDR3 contains 15 residues. V lost 1 base, J lost 2 bases, and 11 bases lay in between. In germline, CDR1 is LGHDT, CDR2 YNNKEL (reference sequence). In DNA form, the CDR3 reads TGTGCCAGCAGCCAAGTTTGGGGGGAGCAAGAGACCCAGTACTTC. It translates to CASSQVWGEQETQYF.

This clonotype was counted many times. J is TRBJ2-2 and V is TRBV12-3 or TRBV12-4; TRBD1 agrees at 9 bases. Trimming took 3 bases from V and 3 from J; bases not matched to a gene: 5. This CDR3 has 16 residues. CDR3 residues: CASSFGDRVYTGELFF. DNA for the CDR3: TGTGCCAGCAGTTTCGGGGACAGGGTGTACACCGGGGAGCTGTTTTTT.

The sample holds a few counts of this clonotype. The rearrangement joins TRBV7-2 to TRBJ2-1, with 7 bases matching TRBD1. Trimming cost V 0 bases and J 4 bases; bases outside gene matches: 9. CDR1 is SGHTA, CDR2 FQGNSA, per germline. The CDR3 extends over 17 amino acids. As DNA, the CDR3 is TGTGCCAGCAGCTTAGCCAATCCGGGACAGAGGTACAATGAGCAGTTCTTC. This translates into CASSLANPGQRYNEQFF.

The V and J genes are TRBV20-1 and TRBJ1-4, with D perhaps TRBD1 (5 bases). Trimming removed 1 base at V and 4 bases at J, with 10 bases between. The CDR3 totals 14 residues. The germline V gene has CDR1 DFQATT and CDR2 SNEGSKA (reference sequence). DNA for the CDR3: TGCAGTGCTAGAGCAGGGAATATTAATGAAAAACTGTTTTTT. Its translation: CSARAGNINEKLFF.

This clonotype came up a few times. The gene calls are TRBV20-1 and TRBJ2-1, with 7 bases matching TRBD2. Losses at the gene ends were 5 bases for V and 4 bases for J; bases not matched to a gene: 5. The CDR3 runs 13 residues. The germline V gene encodes CDR1 DFQATT and CDR2 SNEGSKA (reference sequence). The CDR3 loop is CSADGTTYNEQFF. The CDR3 DNA reads TGCAGTGCTGACGGGACTACTTACAATGAGCAGTTCTTC.

V gene TRBV4-2 combines with J gene TRBJ2-5, with D uncertain. V gave up 0 bases and J gave up 4 bases, with 15 bases separating them. Germline V CDR1 and CDR2: LGHNA, YNFKEQ. This CDR3 comprises 16 residues. DNA of the CDR3: TGTGCCAGCAGCCAAGAGGCCTTTATCATCCCAGAGACCCAGTACTTC. It codes for CASSQEAFIIPETQYF.

The chain is built from TRBV20-1 and TRBJ2-5; possible D gene TRBD2, 5 bases. CDR1 and CDR2 (germline): DFQATT, SNEGSKA (reference sequence). CDR3 length equals 14 residues. Deletions cut 0 bases from V and 1 base from J, with 9 bases between. Written as DNA, the CDR3 is TGCAGTGCTAGAGATAGGAGCGGCCAAGAGACCCAGTACTTC. It encodes CSARDRSGQETQYF.

CDR3 nucleotide sequence: TGTGCCAGCAGTTTTTTCGCGAGCTCCTACAATGAGCAGTTCTTC. Amino acid sequence: CASSFFASSYNEQFF. The gene calls are TRBV12-3 or TRBV12-4 and TRBJ2-1; D uncertain. CDR3 size: 15 residues. Trimming shortened V by 3 bases and J by 0 bases, and 9 bases separated the two germline ends.

This clonotype turned up a few times. V gene TRBV20-1 combines with J gene TRBJ1-5; D gene ambiguous. This CDR3 region has 14 residues. Trimming stripped 4 bases from V and 6 bases from J, with 16 bases between. Germline V gene sequence: CDR1 DFQATT, CDR2 SNEGSKA (reference sequence). CDR3 region: CSATLIAGGQPQHF. The CDR3 coding sequence is TGCAGTGCTACCCTGATCGCGGGCGGTCAGCCCCAGCATTTT.

The gene calls are TRBV5-1 and TRBJ2-2; TRBD1 agrees at 7 bases. CDR1 SGHRS and CDR2 YFSETQ come from the germline V gene. After removal of 8 bases from V and 4 bases from J, the junction contained 17 bases not matched to a gene. The CDR3 loop spans 17 amino acids. CDR3 residues: CASPEVRDRSTTGELFF. CDR3 nucleotide sequence: TGCGCCAGTCCCGAGGTCCGGGACAGATCCACCACCGGGGAGCTGTTTTTT.

This clonotype has a handful of counts. The rearrangement uses TRBV20-1 and TRBJ2-5, with 13 bases fitting TRBD2. After removal of 7 bases from V and 5 bases from J, the junction contained 7 bases not matched to a gene. The CDR3 has 14 residues. CDR1 and CDR2 from the germline V gene are DFQATT and SNEGSKA (reference sequence). The chain's CDR3 is CSVTSGRALETQYF. The CDR3 DNA reads TGCAGTGTTACTAGCGGGAGGGCTTTGGAGACCCAGTACTTC.

J is TRBJ2-4 and V is TRBV11-2, with TRBD1 matching over 10 bases. The V segment lost 2 bases and the J segment 1 base; nucleotides outside the gene matches: 14. The CDR3 is made up of 20 amino acids. Germline V gives CDR1 SGHAT, CDR2 FQNNGV. DNA for the CDR3: TGTGCCAGCAGCTTACCCCGGGACAGGGGATTGGGGGGGGCCAAAAACATTCAGTACTTC. Its protein is CASSLPRDRGLGGAKNIQYF.

This sequence joins TRBV20-1 and TRBJ2-2, with 10 bases aligning to TRBD2. CDR1 is DFQATT, CDR2 SNEGSKA, per germline (reference sequence). This CDR3 contains 18 residues. Trimming cost V 0 bases and J 5 bases; bases outside gene matches: 12. The CDR3, as DNA: TGCAGTGCTAGAGATGCCCTAGCGGGGGCCCCGAGGACCGGGGAGCTGTTTTTT. It specifies CSARDALAGAPRTGELFF.

The chain combines TRBV24-1 with TRBJ2-2; D is perhaps TRBD1 (5 bases). Germline V CDR1 and CDR2: KGHDR, SFDVKD. Deletions cut 7 bases from V and 4 bases from J, with 9 bases between. This CDR3 has 13 residues. For the CDR3, the DNA is TGTGCCACCAGAGACAGCCTCACCGGGGAGCTGTTTTTT. Translating it yields CATRDSLTGELFF.

This clonotype appeared a few times. This chain joins TRBV6-1 and TRBJ1-1; TRBD1 might be the D (5 bases). V dropped 6 bases and J dropped 8 bases, with 19 bases sitting between them. The CDR3 loop spans 14 amino acids. The germline gives CDR1 MNHNS, CDR2 SASEGT. CDR3 DNA sequence: TGTGCCAGCAGAAAGAAACCACCGGGGCGAGAAGCTTTCTTT. This translates into CASRKKPPGREAFF.

In this sample, this clonotype turned up a few times. V is TRBV6-6 and J is TRBJ2-5; TRBD2 might be the D (6 bases). Germline values: CDR1 MNHNY, CDR2 SVGAGI (reference sequence). Trimming pared 2 bases from V and 5 bases from J, leaving 9 bases between. The CDR3 contains 13 residues. The CDR3: CASSYGGMETQYF. The CDR3 coding sequence is TGTGCCAGCAGTTACGGGGGGATGGAGACCCAGTACTTC.

In this sample, this clonotype turned up a few times. The chain joins TRBV12-3 or TRBV12-4 to TRBJ2-3; 8 bases fit TRBD1. Losses at the gene ends were 5 bases for V and 2 bases for J; bases not matched to a gene: 6. This CDR3 is built from 15 residues. DNA of the CDR3: TGTGCCAGCAGTGGGGACAGGAGGTACACAGATACGCAGTATTTT. This gives the protein CASSGDRRYTDTQYF.

This clonotype was picked up a small number of times. V is TRBV27 and J is TRBJ1-4, with 7 bases fitting TRBD1. CDR1 and CDR2 (germline): MNHEY, SMNVEV (reference sequence). Trimming took 3 bases from V and 7 from J; bases not matched to a gene: 5. This CDR3 region has 14 residues. The CDR3 spells CASSFGQAGEKLFF. The CDR3 DNA is TGTGCCAGCAGTTTCGGACAGGCGGGTGAAAAACTGTTTTTT. Full variable domain (missing parts from reference TRBV27 and TRBJ1-4): EAQVTQNPRYLITVTGKKLTVTCSQNMNHEYMSWYRQDPGLGLRQIYYSMNVEVTDKGDVPEGYKVSRKEKRNFPLILESPSPNQTSLYFCASSFGQAGEKLFFGSGTQLSVL.

This chain links TRBV11-1 with TRBJ2-3; 9 nucleotides line up with TRBD1. V lost 0 bases, J lost 1 base, and 8 bases stayed unmatched. In germline, CDR1 is SGHAT, CDR2 FQDESV (reference sequence). The CDR3 runs 18 residues. CDR3 sequence reads: CASSLARDRVGGTDTQYF. Written as DNA, the CDR3 is TGTGCCAGCAGCTTAGCTCGGGACAGGGTTGGTGGCACAGATACGCAGTATTTT.